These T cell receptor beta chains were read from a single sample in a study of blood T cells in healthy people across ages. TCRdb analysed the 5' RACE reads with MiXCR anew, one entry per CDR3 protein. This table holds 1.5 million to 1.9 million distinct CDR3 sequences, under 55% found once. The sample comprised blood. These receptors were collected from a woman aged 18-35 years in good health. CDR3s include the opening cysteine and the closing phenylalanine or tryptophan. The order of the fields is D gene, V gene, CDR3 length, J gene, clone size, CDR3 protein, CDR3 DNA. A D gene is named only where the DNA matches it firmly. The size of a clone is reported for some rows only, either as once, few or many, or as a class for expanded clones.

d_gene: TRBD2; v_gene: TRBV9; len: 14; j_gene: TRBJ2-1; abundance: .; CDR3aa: CASTRTSGMDEQFF; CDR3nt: TGTGCCAGTACACGGACTAGCGGGATGGATGAGCAGTTCTTC
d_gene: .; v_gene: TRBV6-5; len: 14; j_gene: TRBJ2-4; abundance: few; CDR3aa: CASSAVGYKNIQYF; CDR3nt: TGTGCCAGCAGTGCCGTCGGGTACAAAAACATTCAGTACTTC
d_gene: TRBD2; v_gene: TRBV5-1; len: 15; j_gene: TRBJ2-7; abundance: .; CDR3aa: CASSWGRAGFYEQYF; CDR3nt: TGCGCCAGCAGCTGGGGAAGAGCGGGGTTTTACGAGCAGTACTTC
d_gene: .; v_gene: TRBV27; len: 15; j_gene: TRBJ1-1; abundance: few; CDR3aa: CASSLSIGGNTEAFF; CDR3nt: TGTGCCAGCAGTTTATCGATCGGGGGGAACACTGAAGCTTTCTTT
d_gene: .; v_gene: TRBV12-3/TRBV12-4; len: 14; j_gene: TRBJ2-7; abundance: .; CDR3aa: CASSVSGLANEQYF; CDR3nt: TGTGCCAGCAGTGTATCAGGCCTAGCCAATGAGCAGTACTTC
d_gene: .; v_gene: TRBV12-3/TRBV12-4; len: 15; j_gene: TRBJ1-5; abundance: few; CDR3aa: CASTSSPRSNQPQHF; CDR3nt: TGTGCCAGCACCTCGAGCCCGCGCAGCAATCAGCCCCAGCATTTT
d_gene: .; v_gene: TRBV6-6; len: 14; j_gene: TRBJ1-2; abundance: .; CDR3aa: CASTPGGAYYGYTF; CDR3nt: TGTGCCAGCACCCCCGGCGGGGCTTACTACGGCTACACCTTC
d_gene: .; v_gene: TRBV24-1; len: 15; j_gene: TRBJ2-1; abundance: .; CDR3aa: CAPFWVRDTTNEQFF; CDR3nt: TGTGCCCCATTCTGGGTACGGGACACCACCAATGAGCAGTTCTTC
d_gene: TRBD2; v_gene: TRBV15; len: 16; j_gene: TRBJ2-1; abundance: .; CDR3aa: CATSRAGTSGSHEQFF; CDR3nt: TGTGCCACCAGCAGAGCCGGGACTAGCGGGAGCCATGAGCAGTTCTTC
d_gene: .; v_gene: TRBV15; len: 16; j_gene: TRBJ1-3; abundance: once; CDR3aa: CATSPGGLPSGNTIYF; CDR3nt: TGTGCCACCAGTCCGGGAGGACTTCCCTCTGGAAACACCATATATTTT
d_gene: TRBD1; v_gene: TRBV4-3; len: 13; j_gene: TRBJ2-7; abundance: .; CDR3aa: CASSQAGQYEQYF; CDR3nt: TGCGCCAGCAGCCAAGCGGGACAGTACGAGCAGTACTTC
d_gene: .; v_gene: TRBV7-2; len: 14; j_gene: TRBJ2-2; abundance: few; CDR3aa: CASSLDQNTGELFF; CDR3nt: TGTGCCAGCAGCTTAGATCAGAACACCGGGGAGCTGTTTTTT
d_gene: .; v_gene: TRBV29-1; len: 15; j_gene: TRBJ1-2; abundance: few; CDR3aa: CSVDSGGVGRYGYTF; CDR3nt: TGCAGCGTTGACAGCGGGGGAGTGGGACGATATGGCTACACCTTC
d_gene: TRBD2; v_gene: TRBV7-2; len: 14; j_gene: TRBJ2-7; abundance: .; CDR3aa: CASSRLAGAGEQYF; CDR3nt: TGTGCCAGCAGCAGATTAGCGGGAGCTGGCGAGCAGTACTTC
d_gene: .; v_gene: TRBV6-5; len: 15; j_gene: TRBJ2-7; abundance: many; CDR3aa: CASRLTADFRSEQYF; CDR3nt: TGTGCCAGCAGACTAACAGCGGATTTTCGATCCGAGCAGTACTTC
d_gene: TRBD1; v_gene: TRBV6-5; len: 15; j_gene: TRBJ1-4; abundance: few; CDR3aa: CASSPPGQHNEKLFF; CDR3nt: TGTGCCAGCAGCCCGCCGGGACAGCATAATGAAAAACTGTTTTTT
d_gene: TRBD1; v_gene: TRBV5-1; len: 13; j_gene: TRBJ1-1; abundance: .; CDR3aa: CASRRDRGTEAFF; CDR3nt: TGCGCCAGCAGACGGGACAGGGGAACTGAAGCTTTCTTT
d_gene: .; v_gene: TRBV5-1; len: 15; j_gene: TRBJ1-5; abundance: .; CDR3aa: CASSLTPGVGQPQHF; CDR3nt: TGCGCCAGCAGCCTAACCCCGGGAGTCGGTCAGCCCCAGCATTTT
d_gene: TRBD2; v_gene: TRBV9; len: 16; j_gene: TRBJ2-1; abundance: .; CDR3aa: CASSPTGSGNPHEQFF; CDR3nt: TGTGCCAGCAGCCCTACAGGTAGCGGGAACCCCCATGAGCAGTTCTTC
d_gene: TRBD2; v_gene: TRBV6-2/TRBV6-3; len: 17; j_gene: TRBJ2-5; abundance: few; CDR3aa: CASSYSGLALYQETQYF; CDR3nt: TGTGCCAGCAGTTACTCTGGACTAGCACTGTACCAAGAGACCCAGTACTTC
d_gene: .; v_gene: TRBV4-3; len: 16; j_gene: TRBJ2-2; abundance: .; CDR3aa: CASSQEYTYIPGELFF; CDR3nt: TGCGCCAGCAGCCAAGAGTACACGTACATCCCCGGGGAGCTGTTTTTT
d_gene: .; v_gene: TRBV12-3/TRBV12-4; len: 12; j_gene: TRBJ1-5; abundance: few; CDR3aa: CASSFRRQPQHF; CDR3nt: TGTGCCAGCAGTTTTAGACGGCAGCCCCAGCATTTT
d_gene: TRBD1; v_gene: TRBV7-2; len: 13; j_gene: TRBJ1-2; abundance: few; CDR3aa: CASGQGRDYGYTF; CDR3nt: TGTGCCAGCGGACAGGGTCGGGACTATGGCTACACCTTC
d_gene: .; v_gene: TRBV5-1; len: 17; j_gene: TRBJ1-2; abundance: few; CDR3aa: CASSLASGPWTVNGYTF; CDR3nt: TGCGCCAGCAGCCTCGCCTCCGGACCGTGGACGGTTAATGGCTACACCTTC
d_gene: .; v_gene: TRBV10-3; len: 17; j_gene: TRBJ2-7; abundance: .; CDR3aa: CAISEGVESYISYEQYF; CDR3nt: TGTGCCATCAGTGAAGGGGTCGAGAGCTATATTTCCTACGAGCAGTACTTC
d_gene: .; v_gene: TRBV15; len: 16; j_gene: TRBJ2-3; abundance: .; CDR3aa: CATSIGTQQGTDTQYF; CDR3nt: TGTGCCACCAGCATCGGGACCCAGCAAGGCACAGATACGCAGTATTTT
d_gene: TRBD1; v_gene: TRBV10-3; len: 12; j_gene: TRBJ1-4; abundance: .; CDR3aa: CAIRGTDEKLFF; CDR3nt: TGTGCCATCAGAGGGACAGATGAAAAACTGTTTTTT
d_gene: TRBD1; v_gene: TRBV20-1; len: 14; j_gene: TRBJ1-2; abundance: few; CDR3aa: CSASQAPGTGGYTF; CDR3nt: TGCAGTGCTAGCCAGGCCCCCGGGACAGGAGGCTACACCTTC
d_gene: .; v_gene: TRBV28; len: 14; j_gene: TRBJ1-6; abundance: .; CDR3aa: CASSSPSGNSPLHF; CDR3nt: TGTGCCAGCTCATCCCCGTCAGGAAATTCACCCCTCCACTTT
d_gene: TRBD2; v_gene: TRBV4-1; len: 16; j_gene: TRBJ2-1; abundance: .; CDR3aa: CASSQRRASGYNEQFF; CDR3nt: TGCGCCAGCAGCCAAAGACGGGCTAGCGGTTACAATGAGCAGTTCTTC
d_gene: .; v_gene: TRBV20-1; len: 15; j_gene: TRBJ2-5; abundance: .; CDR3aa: CSASVSRGVFETQYF; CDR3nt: TGCAGTGCTAGCGTCTCGCGCGGGGTTTTTGAGACCCAGTACTTC
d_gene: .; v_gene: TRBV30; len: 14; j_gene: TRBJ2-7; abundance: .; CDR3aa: CAWSDGGPSYEQYF; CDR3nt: TGTGCCTGGAGCGACGGGGGCCCCTCCTACGAGCAGTACTTC
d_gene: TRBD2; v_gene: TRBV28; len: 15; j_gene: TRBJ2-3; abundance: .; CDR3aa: CASSTPSGSSDAQYF; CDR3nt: TGTGCCAGCAGTACGCCTAGCGGGAGTTCAGATGCGCAGTATTTT
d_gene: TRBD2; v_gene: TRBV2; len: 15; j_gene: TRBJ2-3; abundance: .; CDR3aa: CASVHSLADTDTQYF; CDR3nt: TGTGCCAGCGTCCATTCTCTAGCGGACACAGATACGCAGTATTTT
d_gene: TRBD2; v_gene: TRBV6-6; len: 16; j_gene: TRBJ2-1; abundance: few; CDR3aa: CASSTWREWGLDEQFF; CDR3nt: TGTGCCAGCAGTACCTGGCGGGAGTGGGGGTTGGATGAGCAGTTCTTC
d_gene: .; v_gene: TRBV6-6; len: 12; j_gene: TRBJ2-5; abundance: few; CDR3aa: CASSILQGSQYF; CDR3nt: TGTGCCAGCAGTATCCTTCAGGGGTCCCAGTACTTC
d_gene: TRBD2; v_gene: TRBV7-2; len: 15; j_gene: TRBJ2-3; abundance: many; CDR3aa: CASSFRLAGTDTQYF; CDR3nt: TGTGCCAGCAGCTTCCGACTAGCGGGCACAGATACGCAGTATTTT
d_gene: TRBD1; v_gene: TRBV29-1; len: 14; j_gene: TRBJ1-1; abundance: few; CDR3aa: CSGTLGTGPTEAFF; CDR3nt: TGCAGCGGCACACTCGGGACAGGGCCCACTGAAGCTTTCTTT
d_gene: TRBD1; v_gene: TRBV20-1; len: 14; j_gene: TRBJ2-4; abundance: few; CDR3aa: CSASRQGGKNIQYF; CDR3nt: TGCAGTGCTTCCAGACAGGGTGGCAAAAACATTCAGTACTTC
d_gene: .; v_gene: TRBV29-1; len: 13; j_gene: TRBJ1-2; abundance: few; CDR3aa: CSVAQGKNYGYTF; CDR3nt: TGCAGCGTTGCCCAGGGTAAAAACTATGGCTACACCTTC
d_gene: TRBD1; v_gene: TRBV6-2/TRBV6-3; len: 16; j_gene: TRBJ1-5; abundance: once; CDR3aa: CASSYWTGTGNQPQHF; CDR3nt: TGTGCCAGCAGTTACTGGACCGGGACAGGGAATCAGCCCCAGCATTTT